Reported below is one T cell receptor beta chain. This sample is part of a study of cytomegalovirus exposure and HLA in healthy donors. The assay was immunoSEQ multiplex PCR, and TCRdb's table has in-frame clones only and misses some. The sample carries 150,000 to 200,000 clones, 65% to 90% recorded once. The CDR3 runs to 15 residues. V lost 0 bases to trimming and J lost 4 bases, with 16 bases between them. From germline, CDR1 is SQVTM and CDR2 ANQGSEA. The gene calls are TRBV29-1 and TRBJ2-7; no clear D. The TCR sequence derives from a woman between 18 and 30 years old in good health and CMV-seronegative. The specimen sequenced was PBMCs. The CDR3 loop reads CSVEELNGGSYEQYF. In DNA, the CDR3 is TGCAGCGTTGAAGAATTGAACGGCGGCTCATACGAGCAGTACTTC.